These 27 T cell receptor beta chains share one sample of origin, sequenced in a study of T cell changes during pregnancy in multiple sclerosis. Profiling relied on immunoSEQ multiplex PCR, and the TCRdb table lists in-frame clones only, not all of them. The profile covers under 50,000 clones, with about 88% appearing a single time and around 4.1% taken by the ten largest. Sequencing was performed on CD8+ T cells from peripheral blood mononuclear cells, taken in the first trimester of pregnancy. These receptors originate from a female donor with multiple sclerosis, enrolled in a pregnancy study.

J is TRBJ2-5 and V is TRBV2, with 9 bases that match TRBD2. The CDR3 is 16 amino acids. Per germline, CDR1 SNHLY and CDR2 FYNNEI. J gave up 4 bases and V 2 bases, and 8 bases lay outside the gene matches. CDR3 in amino acids: CASSEFRGLARETQYF. DNA for the CDR3: TGTGCCAGCAGTGAATTCAGGGGACTAGCTAGAGAGACCCAGTACTTC.

This chain links TRBV27 with TRBJ1-1, with 9 bases that match TRBD1. The CDR3 is 16 amino acids. J gave up 0 bases and V 2 bases, and 4 bases lay outside the gene matches. Germline V gene lookup returns CDR1 MNHEY and CDR2 SMNVEV (reference sequence). The CDR3 reads CASSLGTGRVNTEAFF. The CDR3 nucleotides are TGTGCCAGCAGTTTAGGGACAGGGCGCGTGAACACTGAAGCTTTCTTT.

This clone was observed a few times. The chain combines TRBV5-4 with TRBJ1-2; the D is unclear. Germline V gives CDR1 SGHNT, CDR2 YYREEE (reference sequence). Trimming pared 2 bases from V and 8 bases from J, leaving 13 bases between. CDR3 length equals 13 residues. This CDR3 is CASSFGPAGGYTF. The DNA of the CDR3 is TGTGCCAGCAGCTTTGGCCCCGCGGGCGGCTACACCTTC.

This clone was observed once. J is TRBJ2-7 and V is TRBV21-1; the table names TRBD2, a call not compared with the DNA. TRBV21-1 counts as a pseudogene. CDR3 length: 17 residues. DNA for the CDR3: TGTGCCATCAAAGGGGACCCGGGGGGGGGCGGTGTTATCGAGCAGTACTTC. Residues: CAIKGDPGGGGVIEQYF.

The gene calls are TRBV2 and TRBJ2-7; 14 positions agree with TRBD2. The V gene's germline CDR1 is SNHLY and CDR2 FYNNEI. This CDR3 comprises 14 residues. Germline trimming cut 8 bases from V and 4 bases from J; bases unmatched to any gene: 4. The DNA for the CDR3 is TGTGCCAGCGCTGGACTAGCGGGGGGATACGAGCAGTACTTC. Residues: CASAGLAGGYEQYF.

This clone was recorded many times. The chain links TRBV19 to TRBJ2-7; no clear D. CDR3 length: 13 amino acids. Looked up from germline, CDR1 is LNHDA and CDR2 is SQIVND (reference sequence). Trimming took off 5 bases at V and 2 bases at J, with 10 bases between the two ends. CDR3 amino acids: CASSPFQTYEQYF. In DNA form, the CDR3 reads TGTGCCAGTAGTCCCTTTCAGACCTACGAGCAGTACTTC.

This chain links TRBV19 with TRBJ2-2; tentatively, D is TRBD2 (6 bases). CDR1 and CDR2 (germline): LNHDA, SQIVND (reference sequence). The CDR3 sequence is 15 residues long. V lost 8 bases, J lost 2 bases, and 15 bases lay in between. For the CDR3, the DNA is TGTGCCAGTTCTCCACGGAGGGATAACACCGGGGAGCTGTTTTTT. Encoded protein: CASSPRRDNTGELFF.

With respect to this clone: The germline gene is not matched at one end of the junction; a read error may be the cause. The chain has TRBV7-7 and TRBJ2-1; 7 bases match TRBD2. In germline, CDR1 is SSHAT, CDR2 FNYEAQ (reference sequence). The CDR3 loop spans 13 amino acids. The DNA of the CDR3 is TGTGCTAGCAGCTCGGGACTATACAATGAGCAGTTCTTC. The encoded protein is CASSSGLYNEQFF.

The chain has TRBV19 and TRBJ1-2; 10 nucleotides agree with TRBD1. CDR3 length: 14 amino acids. Per the germline V gene, CDR1 is LNHDA and CDR2 is SQIVND (reference sequence). The trim removed 5 bases at V and 6 bases at J, leaving 6 bases unmatched. The DNA for the CDR3 is TGTGCCAGTAGTGTCCGGGACAGGGGAAATGGCTACACCTTC. Translation: CASSVRDRGNGYTF.

The chain carries TRBV19 and TRBJ1-2; 9 bases are a match to TRBD1. The CDR3 has 11 residues. Germline V lookup: CDR1 LNHDA, CDR2 SQIVND (reference sequence). In DNA, the CDR3 is TGTGTCACAGGGGGCGGATATGGCTACACCTTC. Translating gives CVTGGGYGYTF.

This chain links TRBV5-6 with TRBJ2-2; no clear D gene. This CDR3 contains 12 residues. CDR1 and CDR2 from the germline V gene are SGHDT and YYEEEE. The germline V and J ends were trimmed by 7 bases and 4 bases, with 8 bases remaining between them. The CDR3 nucleotides are TGTGCCAGCTCATTCGGCACCGGGGAGCTGTTTTTT. It translates to CASSFGTGELFF.

The V gene is TRBV6-4, the J gene TRBJ2-1; TRBD2 matches at 16 bases. The CDR3 spans 15 residues. CDR1 and CDR2 (germline): MRHNA, SNTAGT. Germline trimming cut 6 bases from V and 7 bases from J; bases unmatched to any gene: 3. The CDR3 loop is CASRGLAGGRNEQFF. The DNA of the CDR3 is TGTGCCAGCAGGGGACTAGCGGGGGGGCGAAATGAGCAGTTCTTC.

The chain joins TRBV4-3 to TRBJ2-7; TRBD1 matches at 11 bases. The CDR3 contains 16 residues. Germline values: CDR1 LGHNA, CDR2 YSLEER. The trim removed 0 bases at V and 3 bases at J, leaving 4 bases unmatched. The CDR3 reads CASSQDQGTGGYEQYF. For the CDR3, the DNA is TGCGCCAGCAGCCAAGATCAAGGGACAGGGGGCTACGAGCAGTACTTC.

The V gene is TRBV4-1, the J gene TRBJ1-1; D remains ambiguous. From germline, CDR1 is MGHRA and CDR2 YSYEKL. This CDR3 has 14 amino acids. V lost 1 base and J 6 bases, leaving 12 bases between the germline ends. The CDR3 here is CASSQVSGSAEAFF. CDR3 sequence (DNA): TGCGCCAGCAGCCAAGTGTCGGGATCCGCTGAAGCTTTCTTT.

By sample fraction, this clone is medium-sized. This chain links TRBV6-4 with TRBJ1-1; D possibly corresponds to TRBD1 (6 bases). Between the trimmed V and J ends, which lost 6 bases and 0 bases, there was a span of 14 bases. In germline, CDR1 is MRHNA, CDR2 SNTAGT. The CDR3 runs 15 residues. The DNA for the CDR3 is TGTGCCAGCAGCGAAACAGGGATTATGAACACTGAAGCTTTCTTT. This gives the protein CASSETGIMNTEAFF.

The V call is TRBV9, the J call TRBJ1-4, with D possibly TRBD1 on 5 matching bases. CDR1 and CDR2 (germline): SGDLS, YYNGEE. V was cut by 0 bases and J by 5 bases, with 11 bases left in between. This CDR3 is 15 amino acids long. CDR3 sequence reads: CASSVVGVTNEKLFF. The CDR3 DNA sequence: TGTGCCAGCAGCGTAGTAGGGGTGACGAATGAAAAACTGTTTTTT.

This sequence joins TRBV9 and TRBJ2-1; 14 bases fit TRBD2. J was trimmed by 0 bases and V by 4 bases; bases with no gene match: 9. Germline V CDR1 and CDR2: SGDLS, YYNGEE. The CDR3 spans 19 residues. Here the CDR3 DNA reads TGTGCCAGCAGCCCAGGGACTAGCGGGGGACCGAGCTCCTACAATGAGCAGTTCTTC. Its translation is CASSPGTSGGPSSYNEQFF. The variable domain in full, with the rest retrieved from reference TRBV9 and TRBJ2-1, is DSGVTQTPKHLITATGQRVTLRCSPRSGDLSVYWYQQSLDQGLQFLIQYYNGEERAKGNILERFSAQQFPDLHSELNLSSLELGDSALYFCASSPGTSGGPSSYNEQFFGPGTRLTVL.

This chain uses TRBV6-1 with TRBJ2-4; no reliable D call. The germline V gene encodes CDR1 MNHNS and CDR2 SASEGT. Trimming took 6 bases from V and 6 from J, leaving 3 bases between them. The CDR3 is 10 amino acids. Here the CDR3 reads CASSLNIQYF. CDR3 bases: TGTGCCAGCAGCCTAAACATTCAGTACTTC.

V gene TRBV4-1 combines with J gene TRBJ2-1, with 13 bases identical to TRBD2. With V trimmed by 1 base and J by 4 bases, 7 bases remained unmatched. The germline CDR1 and CDR2 sequences are MGHRA and YSYEKL. CDR3 length: 18 amino acids. The CDR3 DNA reads TGCGCCAGCAGCCAAGTCGGGACTAGCGGGAAACCTTACAATGAGCAGTTCTTC. Residues: CASSQVGTSGKPYNEQFF.

The chain recombines TRBV4-3 with TRBJ1-1, with a tentative D call TRBD1 (6 bases). The germline V and J ends were trimmed by 3 bases and 1 base, with 6 bases remaining between them. The germline gives CDR1 LGHNA, CDR2 YSLEER. CDR3 size: 13 residues. The CDR3: CASSQGANTEAFF. The DNA for the CDR3 is TGCGCCAGCAGCCAGGGGGCGAACACTGAAGCTTTCTTT.

The genes are TRBV6-5 and TRBJ1-2; TRBD1 matches 7 bases. The CDR3 totals 16 residues. V dropped 0 bases and J dropped 4; count of bases not matched to a gene: 8. The germline V gene has CDR1 MNHEY and CDR2 SVGAGI. The CDR3 loop is CASSYSSLAGGYGYTF. CDR3 bases: TGTGCCAGCAGTTACTCATCATTGGCAGGGGGCTATGGCTACACCTTC.

Concerning this clone: This sample also contains other DNA sequences that code for the same CDR3. The chain employs TRBV5-5 and TRBJ2-7, with TRBD1 matching over 9 bases. Germline trimming cut 5 bases from V and 7 bases from J; bases unmatched to any gene: 4. The CDR3 consists of 12 residues. The germline V gene encodes CDR1 SGHKS and CDR2 YYEKEE (reference sequence). CDR3 coding DNA: TGTGCCAGCAGTTGGACAGGGGAAGAGCAGTACTTC. Translation gives CASSWTGEEQYF.

The gene calls are TRBV9 and TRBJ1-2; the match to TRBD1 covers 7 bases. CDR1 and CDR2 (germline): SGDLS, YYNGEE. Trimming took 6 bases from V and 5 from J; bases not matched to a gene: 13. CDR3 length: 15 residues. The CDR3 bases are TGTGCCAGCATGTCGCGACAGGGAGACTTTTATGGCTACACCTTC. This translates into CASMSRQGDFYGYTF.

The V call is TRBV30, the J call TRBJ1-6, with 8 positions matching TRBD1. CDR1 and CDR2 from the germline V gene are GTSNPN and SVGIG (reference sequence). V shed 5 bases, J shed 0 bases, and the junction held 12 bases outside the gene matches. The CDR3 totals 18 residues. CDR3 residues: CAWGFDRGQSSYNSPLHF. The CDR3 DNA follows: TGTGCCTGGGGATTCGACAGGGGCCAGAGCTCCTATAATTCACCCCTCCACTTT.

This chain joins TRBV7-9 and TRBJ2-7; 8 bases are shared with TRBD2. Germline loops: CDR1 SEHNR, CDR2 FQNEAQ (reference sequence). This CDR3 has 14 amino acids. Losses at the gene ends were 4 bases for V and 0 bases for J; bases not matched to a gene: 2. This CDR3 is CASSSAGVSYEQYF. The CDR3 coding sequence is TGTGCCAGCAGCTCAGCGGGAGTCTCCTACGAGCAGTACTTC.

J is TRBJ2-1 and V is TRBV4-2, with 7 bases identical to TRBD1. CDR1 is LGHNA and CDR2 is YNFKEQ in the germline V gene. The CDR3 is 15 amino acids. V gave up 0 bases and J gave up 6 bases; unmatched junction bases: 5. The CDR3 spells CASSQDEGASNEQFF. CDR3 in DNA: TGTGCCAGCAGCCAAGATGAGGGGGCCTCCAATGAGCAGTTCTTC.

The J gene is TRBJ2-5, the V gene TRBV27, with D possibly being TRBD1 (6 bases). The CDR3 has 13 residues. CDR1 is MNHEY and CDR2 is SMNVEV in the germline V gene (reference sequence). V was pared by 7 bases and J by 5 bases, with 14 bases between. For the CDR3, the DNA is TGTGCCAGCACTAGAACAGGGTGGGAGACCCAGTACTTC. It translates to CASTRTGWETQYF.